What follows are 9 T cell receptor beta chains derived from one specimen sequenced in a study of blood T cell repertoires in COVID-19. TCRdb keeps only in-frame clones here, not all; method: immunoSEQ multiplex PCR. The sample contains around 88,000 clones, over 70% of which appear only once. Sequenced sample: peripheral blood. The receptors originated from an elderly woman with acute or convalescent COVID-19.

This clone was detected once. V is TRBV3-1 (or the pseudogene TRBV3-2) and J is TRBJ1-2, with 7 bases aligning to TRBD1. CDR1 LGHDT and CDR2 YNNKEL come from the germline V gene (reference sequence). This CDR3 contains 14 residues. V lost 0 bases and J lost 8; bases outside the gene matches: 6. The CDR3 here is CASSQDTGALGYTF. CDR3 nucleotide sequence: TGTGCCAGCAGCCAAGATACAGGGGCTCTAGGCTACACCTTC.

The V call is TRBV3-1 (or the pseudogene TRBV3-2), the J call TRBJ2-1, with TRBD2 identical over 8 bases. Germline V gene data show CDR1 as LGHDT and CDR2 as YNNKEL (reference sequence). There are 14 residues in the CDR3. V gave up 3 bases and J gave up 8 bases; unmatched junction bases: 6. The CDR3 is CASSHTSGQHEQFF. CDR3 DNA sequence: TGTGCCAGCAGCCATACTAGCGGACAGCATGAGCAGTTCTTC.

This chain joins TRBV6-2 or TRBV6-3 and TRBJ1-5; D is unresolved. Germline V gives CDR1 MNHEY, CDR2 SVGEGT. This CDR3 region has 13 residues. The V and J ends lost 2 bases and 14 bases respectively, with 16 bases between them. CDR3 DNA: TGTGCCAGCAGTTACCCGGAAGCGCCCAAAAAGCATTTT. It specifies CASSYPEAPKKHF.

This clone occurred a few times. The chain couples TRBV3-1 (or the pseudogene TRBV3-2) to TRBJ1-6; TRBD1 is a possible D gene (6 bases). Germline CDR1 reads LGHDT; CDR2 reads YNNKEL (reference sequence). With 9 bases removed from V and 5 bases from J, the gap between germline ends came to 11 bases. This CDR3 has 13 amino acids. In nucleotides, the CDR3 is TGTGCCAGTACGGGACACGATAATTCACCCCTCCACTTT. This codes for CASTGHDNSPLHF.

The chain combines TRBV15 with TRBJ2-5, with 7 nucleotides matching TRBD2. This CDR3 contains 14 residues. The V gene's germline CDR1 is LNHNV and CDR2 YYDKDF (reference sequence). Trimming removed 3 bases from V and 2 bases from J; junction bases left unmatched: 3. As DNA, the CDR3 is TGTGCCACCAGCAGGGGGAGGGAACAAGAGACCCAGTACTTC. Its protein product is CATSRGREQETQYF.

This chain connects TRBV4-3 to TRBJ1-2; D uncertain. Germline CDR1 and CDR2: LGHNA and YSLEER. V was pared by 0 bases and J by 4 bases, with 12 bases between. This CDR3 has 15 amino acids. CDR3 nucleotides: TGCGCCAGCAGCCAAGAATTGGGCCCCTTCTATGGCTACACCTTC. Protein: CASSQELGPFYGYTF.

The chain couples TRBV6-6 to TRBJ1-4, with 9 nucleotides matching TRBD1. Per germline, CDR1 MNHNY and CDR2 SVGAGI (reference sequence). This CDR3 contains 15 residues. Trimming removed 6 bases from V and 5 bases from J; junction bases left unmatched: 7. The CDR3 coding sequence is TGTGCCAGCAGCACTACAGGGGGCGCGAATGAAAAACTGTTTTTT. It is translated as CASSTTGGANEKLFF.

The chain recombines TRBV21-1 with TRBJ2-5; the table's TRBD1 call for D was not verified on the DNA. TRBV21-1 is flagged as a pseudogene. The CDR3 sequence is 14 residues long. CDR3 region: CASSKGDIQETQYF. CDR3 nucleotide sequence: TGTGCCAGCAGCAAAGGAGACATTCAAGAGACCCAGTACTTC.

The V and J genes are TRBV29-1 and TRBJ1-4; D uncertain. Germline assignment: CDR1 SQVTM and CDR2 ANQGSEA. The CDR3 extends over 15 amino acids. The germline V and J ends were trimmed by 2 bases and 8 bases, with 18 bases remaining between them. The CDR3 coding sequence is TGCAGCGTTGAATCTATGGACGGGGTCAGGGAAAAACTGTTTTTT. This sequence encodes CSVESMDGVREKLFF.